This entry describes one T cell receptor beta chain. What it recognizes is unknown. V lost 5 bases and J lost 7; bases outside the gene matches: 4. The CDR3 totals 13 residues. Germline CDR1 SNHLY, CDR2 FYNNEI. Unsorted PBMC DNA underwent sequencing on ten immunoSEQ deep assay plates. The protocol was immunoSEQ multiplex PCR, while the TCRdb copy is restricted to in-frame clones and leaves out a portion. This table has some 530,000 clones, approximately 78% appearing once. The sample belongs to a study of shared clonotypes between healthy human individuals. Study results and caveats: Only a few donors were included, so the genetic and exposure-history diversity represented was limited.

V is TRBV2 and J is TRBJ1-5; 8 bases map to TRBD1. The sequenced sample consisted of PBMCs. This TCR derives from a woman aged 40 to 50 in good health. Some clones in this sample may be carry-over from other donors' samples. The CDR3 sequence: CASSRTGQQPQHF. The CDR3 region has the DNA TGTGCCAGCAGTCGGACAGGGCAACAGCCCCAGCATTTT.